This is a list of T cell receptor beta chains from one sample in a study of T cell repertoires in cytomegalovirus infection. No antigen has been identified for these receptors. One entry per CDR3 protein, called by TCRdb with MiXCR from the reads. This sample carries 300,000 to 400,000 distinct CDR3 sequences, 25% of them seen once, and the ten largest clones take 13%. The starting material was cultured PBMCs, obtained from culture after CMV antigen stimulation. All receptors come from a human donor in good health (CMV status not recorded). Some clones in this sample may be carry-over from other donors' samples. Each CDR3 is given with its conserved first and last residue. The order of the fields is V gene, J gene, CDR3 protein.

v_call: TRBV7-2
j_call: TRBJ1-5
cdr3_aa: CASSLANTQPQHF

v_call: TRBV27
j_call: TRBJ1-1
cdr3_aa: CASSLRPGANRGEYTEAFF

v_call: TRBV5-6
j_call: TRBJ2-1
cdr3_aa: CASSRDMDEQFF

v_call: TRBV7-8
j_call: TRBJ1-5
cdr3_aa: CASSRLGTRGPRQSQHF

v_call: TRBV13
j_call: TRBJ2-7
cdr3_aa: CASSWGGINEQYF

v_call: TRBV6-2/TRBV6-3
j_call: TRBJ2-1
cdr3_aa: CASRLSGAPYNEQFF

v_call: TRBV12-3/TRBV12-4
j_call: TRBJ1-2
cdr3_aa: CASSSGQGAFYGYTF

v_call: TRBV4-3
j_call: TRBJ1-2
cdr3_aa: CASSQEQGNNYGYTF

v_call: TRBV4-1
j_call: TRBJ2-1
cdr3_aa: CASSQEPVNRQDEQFF

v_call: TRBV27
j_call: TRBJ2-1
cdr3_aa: CATRGRPLSSYNEQFF

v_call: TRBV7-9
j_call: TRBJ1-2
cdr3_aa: CASSFGRGQGSGYTF

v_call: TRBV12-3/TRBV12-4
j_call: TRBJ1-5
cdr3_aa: CASSLYYNQPQHF

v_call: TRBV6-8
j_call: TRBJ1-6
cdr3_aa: CASSYPGYNSPLHF

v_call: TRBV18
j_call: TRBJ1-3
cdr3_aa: CASSAGQAGNTIYF